The 13 T cell receptor beta chains below all came from one sample that was sequenced in a study of OX40 agonist ivuxolimab in advanced cancers. Clones were read by immunoSEQ multiplex PCR, and TCRdb kept only the in-frame ones, dropping some. The sample holds approximately 82,000 clones, more than 90% seen once. The specimen was CD4+ or CD8+ T cells sorted from blood, collected in a trial of the OX40 agonist ivuxolimab. These TCRs come from an adult with an advanced solid tumor such as melanoma, head and neck, liver or kidney cancer.

This sequence joins TRBV11-2 and TRBJ2-5; D gene uncertain. This CDR3 is built from 12 residues. Germline-derived CDR1 and CDR2 are SGHAT and FQNNGV. The V end lost 5 bases, the J end lost 5 bases, and 9 bases lay between the germline ends. CDR3 sequence: CASSPSQETQYF. CDR3 bases: TGTGCCAGCAGCCCATCCCAGGAGACCCAGTACTTC.

J is TRBJ1-1 and V is TRBV7-9; no firm D call. Looked up from germline, CDR1 is SEHNR and CDR2 is FQNEAQ (reference sequence). CDR3 size: 12 residues. The ends were cut back, 2 bases at V and 6 bases at J, with 7 bases in the middle. Here the CDR3 reads CASSLKTSEAFF. CDR3 DNA: TGTGCCAGCAGCTTAAAAACATCTGAAGCTTTCTTT.

J is TRBJ2-1 and V is TRBV9; 10 bases are shared with TRBD2. CDR1 and CDR2 (germline): SGDLS, YYNGEE. V lost 5 bases, J lost 7 bases, and 6 bases stayed unmatched. This CDR3 spans 14 amino acids. CDR3 amino acids: CASRTGLAANEQFF. In DNA form, the CDR3 reads TGTGCCAGCAGGACAGGACTAGCGGCTAATGAGCAGTTCTTC.

In the case of this clone: An end of the junction does not agree with germline; a read error may underlie this. The chain joins TRBV11-2 to TRBJ2-1; 9 bases are shared with TRBD1. CDR1 is SGHAT and CDR2 is FQNNGV in the germline V gene. The CDR3 sequence is 13 residues long. The DNA of the CDR3 is TGTGCCAGCAGCTGGGACCGGGACAGGGTGGAGATCTTC. As protein: CASSWDRDRVEIF.

The chain is built from TRBV6-5 and TRBJ1-3; TRBD1 matches at 8 bases. This CDR3 spans 16 amino acids. The V gene end was trimmed by 0 bases and the J gene end by 6 bases; junction bases not matched to a gene: 7. In germline, CDR1 is MNHEY, CDR2 SVGAGI. Here the CDR3 DNA reads TGTGCCAGCAGTTACTCGGGTCCAGGGGGCTTAAACACCATATATTTT. Its translation: CASSYSGPGGLNTIYF.

The rearrangement uses TRBV7-9 and TRBJ2-5, with 10 bases matching TRBD2. Germline V lookup: CDR1 SEHNR, CDR2 FQNEAQ (reference sequence). The trim removed 4 bases at V and 5 bases at J, leaving 13 bases unmatched. The CDR3 runs to 17 residues. CDR3 residues: CASSSTWGLAGAETQYF. In DNA form, the CDR3 reads TGTGCCAGCAGCTCCACCTGGGGGCTAGCGGGGGCGGAGACCCAGTACTTC. Filled out from reference TRBV7-9 and TRBJ2-5, the complete variable domain reads DTGVSQNPRHKITKRGQNVTFRCDPISEHNRLYWYRQTLGQGPEFLTYFQNEAQLEKSRLLSDRFSAERPKGSFSTLEIQRTEQGDSAMYLCASSSTWGLAGAETQYFGPGTRLLVL.

The rearrangement joins TRBV19 to TRBJ1-1; no definite D call. The CDR3 runs 12 residues. The ends were cut back, 0 bases at V and 4 bases at J, with 3 bases in the middle. The germline V gene has CDR1 LNHDA and CDR2 SQIVND (reference sequence). CDR3 DNA sequence: TGTGCCAGTAGTATAGAGAGCACTGAAGCTTTCTTT. Its translation is CASSIESTEAFF. Together with reference TRBV19 and TRBJ1-1, the CDR3 gives the full variable domain: DGGITQSPKYLFRKEGQNVTLSCEQNLNHDAMYWYRQDPGQGLRLIYYSQIVNDFQKGDIAEGYSVSREKKESFPLTVTSAQKNPTAFYLCASSIESTEAFFGQGTRLTVV.

This chain links TRBV19 with TRBJ2-7; TRBD2 agrees at 7 bases. Germline V gene lookup returns CDR1 LNHDA and CDR2 SQIVND (reference sequence). V shed 7 bases, J shed 6 bases, and the junction held 15 bases outside the gene matches. The CDR3 sequence is 15 residues long. This CDR3 reads CASTERGGSNREQYF. Written as DNA, the CDR3 is TGTGCCAGTACTGAGAGGGGCGGGAGTAATCGCGAGCAGTACTTC.

The chain uses TRBV5-4 and TRBJ2-5; 16 positions match TRBD2. After removal of 4 bases from V and 5 bases from J, the junction contained 14 bases not matched to a gene. The CDR3 is made up of 19 amino acids. Germline-derived CDR1 and CDR2 are SGHNT and YYREEE (reference sequence). The CDR3 region has the DNA TGTGCCAGCAGCGTTACTAAAGGGACTAGCGGGGGGGCGTGGGAGACCCAGTACTTC. Its translation: CASSVTKGTSGGAWETQYF.

V is TRBV7-9 and J is TRBJ2-1; D gene uncertain. V lost 5 bases to trimming and J lost 7 bases, with 21 bases between them. Germline V gene data show CDR1 as SEHNR and CDR2 as FQNEAQ (reference sequence). CDR3 length equals 16 residues. The CDR3 region is CASSKPPQPTFNEQFF. In nucleotides, the CDR3 is TGTGCCAGCAGCAAGCCCCCACAGCCCACATTTAATGAGCAGTTCTTC.

The chain employs TRBV4-1 and TRBJ1-2; 7 bases are a match to TRBD1. Germline CDR1 and CDR2: MGHRA and YSYEKL. V shed 7 bases and J 6 bases; nucleotides not matched to a gene: 5. This CDR3 is built from 12 residues. CDR3 bases: TGCGCCAGCACAGGGGGGGGCCATGGCTACACCTTC. It encodes CASTGGGHGYTF.

The chain is built from TRBV11-2 and TRBJ1-3; D is uncertain. Trimming took 8 bases from V and 0 from J, leaving 11 bases between them. CDR1 SGHAT and CDR2 FQNNGV come from the germline V gene. This CDR3 has 14 amino acids. DNA of the CDR3: TGTGCCAGCGCTTTGGGTCCCTCTGGAAACACCATATATTTT. It yields the protein CASALGPSGNTIYF.

The chain joins TRBV18 to TRBJ2-3; D is unclear. The CDR3 sequence is 16 residues long. V lost 3 bases, J lost 0 bases, and 13 bases lay in between. Germline V gives CDR1 KGHSH, CDR2 LQKENI. The CDR3 protein is CASSPRSAGSTDTQYF. The CDR3, as DNA: TGTGCCAGCTCACCTAGGTCGGCAGGTAGCACAGATACGCAGTATTTT.